This TCR beta chain was identified during a study of T cells in Graves' hyperthyroidism and ophthalmopathy. In the study overall: Peripheral blood was taken when the disease was first diagnosed, before any treatment began. Study observations and caveats: Ophthalmopathy cases were set apart from stable hyperthyroidism by a 13 V-J model. Most thyroid-expanded clonotypes above 0.001 were also found in blood.

Amplified regions were TCR beta CDR3 sequences from RNA transcripts. HTBI primers were employed in a first-round RT-PCR of the TCR CDR3. Each CDR3 protein gets one entry after TCRdb re-called the multiplex PCR reads with MiXCR. The profile covers 500,000 to 550,000 distinct CDR3 sequences, with around 21% appearing a single time and roughly 29% taken by the ten largest. There are 13 residues in the CDR3. CDR1 is DFQATT and CDR2 is SNEGSKA in the germline V gene (reference sequence). As regards this clonotype: Antigen: not known. A read error may be the cause here, since a much bigger clone is one base away.

Sequencing input: blood. The sequence came from a man aged 18 to 29 with Graves' hyperthyroidism. This rearrangement joins TRBV20-1 to TRBJ2-4, with TRBD1 matching 10 bases. CDR3: CSAAGQGDHIHYF. CDR3 DNA: TGCAGTGCTGCCGGACAGGGGGATCACATTCATTACTTC.